This entry describes one TCR beta chain. Authors' methods: Amplification of reference gene primers was used by the study to estimate nucleated cell counts. Sequencing used immunoSEQ multiplex PCR; TCRdb keeps in-frame clones, though not all of them. The V and J calls and clone size are taken from that table; D and trimming were inferred from the DNA. The sample carries more than 250,000 clones, 86% recorded once. V lost 5 bases, J lost 4 bases, and 5 bases stayed unmatched. Germline loops: CDR1 ENHRY, CDR2 SYGVKD. The CDR3 is 14 amino acids. This entry comes from a study of blood T cell repertoires in COVID-19. Study in general: Samples of COVID-19 (acute and convalescent) were obtained from the United States, Italy and Spain. PBMCs, B-cell-depleted T cells, or T cells were the source of the cDNA or gDNA that made up the material.

The TCR comes from a woman aged 18-35 years who had recovered from COVID-19. The chain is built from TRBV10-3 and TRBJ1-5; 7 positions match TRBD1. Sequenced: PBMCs or T cells enriched from blood (not recorded which). The CDR3 DNA sequence: TGTGCCATCAGTACAGGGGATACTAATCAGCCCCAGCATTTT. This codes for CAISTGDTNQPQHF.